These 30 T cell receptor beta chains share one sample of origin, sequenced in a study of T cells after yellow fever vaccination. TCRdb fed the 5' RACE reads into MiXCR, producing one record per CDR3 protein. The sample comprises roughly 330,000 distinct CDR3 sequences, approximately 4.2% of which are singletons, and 20% to 30% rests with the top ten. This sample comprised PBMCs, obtained 5 days after the yellow fever booster vaccination. These receptor sequences come from a man aged 18 to 30 who received the YFV17D yellow fever vaccine.

The rearrangement joins TRBV4-3 to TRBJ1-4, with 7 nucleotides matching TRBD1. CDR1 and CDR2 from the germline V gene are LGHNA and YSLEER. The junction had 7 bases not matched to a gene; V was cut back by 2 bases and J by 7 bases. The CDR3 has 15 amino acids. The CDR3 bases are TGCGCCAGCAGCCAATTACAGGGGTACGGTGAAAAACTGTTTTTT. It codes for CASSQLQGYGEKLFF.

This clonotype was found many times. This chain connects TRBV20-1 to TRBJ1-1; no reliable D call. This CDR3 contains 13 residues. Per germline, CDR1 DFQATT and CDR2 SNEGSKA (reference sequence). V dropped 3 bases and J dropped 0 bases, with 8 bases sitting between them. CDR3: CSARPQLNTEAFF. CDR3 nucleotides: TGCAGTGCTAGGCCACAGCTGAACACTGAAGCTTTCTTT.

The rearrangement joins TRBV10-1 to TRBJ2-2; possibly TRBD2 for D (5 bases). Trimming pared 3 bases from V and 2 bases from J, leaving 13 bases between. The CDR3 is 16 residues long. Germline CDR1 is WNHNN and CDR2 is SYGVQD (reference sequence). The CDR3 is CASSDVGVGNTGELFF. The CDR3 region has the DNA TGCGCCAGCAGTGATGTCGGGGTAGGAAACACCGGGGAGCTGTTTTTT.

This clonotype was counted a few times. J is TRBJ2-1 and V is TRBV7-3, with 8 bases aligning to TRBD2. The trim removed 1 base at V and 8 bases at J, leaving 7 bases unmatched. Germline V lookup: CDR1 SGHTA, CDR2 FQGTGA. The CDR3 spans 15 residues. The CDR3 region has the DNA TGTGCCAGCAGCTTAATGGCGGGGGGTGTGGATGAGCAGTTCTTC. This translates into CASSLMAGGVDEQFF. Drawing the rest from reference TRBV7-3 and TRBJ2-1, the complete variable domain is GAGVSQTPSNKVTEKGKYVELRCDPISGHTALYWYRQSLGQGPEFLIYFQGTGAADDSGLPNDRFFAVRPEGSVSTLKIQRTERGDSAVYLCASSLMAGGVDEQFFGPGTRLTVL.

The chain joins TRBV5-5 to TRBJ1-2, with a weak D call TRBD1 (5 bases). The CDR3 spans 15 residues. The germline V gene has CDR1 SGHKS and CDR2 YYEKEE (reference sequence). The V gene lost 4 bases and the J gene lost 6 bases, with 19 bases spanning the gap. This CDR3 is CASSRGLSLEHGYTF. CDR3 coding DNA: TGTGCCAGCAGCCGGGGACTTTCCCTAGAGCATGGCTACACCTTC.

This clonotype was recorded a few times. The rearrangement links TRBV5-8 to TRBJ1-5; 8 bases are a match to TRBD1. V trimming: 4 bases; J trimming: 5 bases; junction bases outside the gene matches: 8. The CDR3 consists of 15 residues. Germline CDR1 is SGHTS and CDR2 is YDEGEE. The CDR3 region is CASSQATGVYQPQHF. The CDR3 bases are TGTGCCAGCAGCCAAGCGACAGGGGTGTATCAGCCCCAGCATTTT.

The chain combines TRBV5-5 with TRBJ2-5; D may be TRBD2 (6 bases). The CDR3 has 14 residues. V dropped 1 base and J dropped 5 bases, with 12 bases sitting between them. Germline V gene data show CDR1 as SGHKS and CDR2 as YYEKEE (reference sequence). In DNA form, the CDR3 reads TGTGCCAGCAGCTTGCGGGGACTCCACGAGACCCAGTACTTC. This codes for CASSLRGLHETQYF.

The chain is built from TRBV5-4 and TRBJ1-1; D perhaps matches TRBD1 (6 bases). CDR3 length: 12 residues. V shed 2 bases and J shed 7 bases, with 9 bases lying between them. Germline V gene data show CDR1 as SGHNT and CDR2 as YYREEE (reference sequence). The CDR3 DNA reads TGTGCCAGCAGCTTCCAGGGGTATGAAGCTTTCTTT. It is translated as CASSFQGYEAFF.

This clonotype was counted at least ten times. V gene TRBV21-1 combines with J gene TRBJ2-7; the D call of TRBD1 is as the table states it, not checked on the DNA. TRBV21-1 is assigned pseudogene status. The CDR3 consists of 15 residues. The CDR3 DNA is TGTGCCAGCAGCTTCCGGGACAGGGGTTTGATAGAGCAGTACTTC. Translated: CASSFRDRGLIEQYF.

This chain connects TRBV5-1 to TRBJ2-2; D may be TRBD1 or TRBD2 (6 bases each). Germline V gene lookup returns CDR1 SGHRS and CDR2 YFSETQ. The CDR3 is 17 amino acids. Trimming cost V 3 bases and J 4 bases, with 19 bases left between them. The CDR3 is CASSSGGPRGVTGELFF. As DNA, the CDR3 is TGCGCCAGCAGCTCTGGGGGGCCCCGGGGTGTCACCGGGGAGCTGTTTTTT.

The table lists this clonotype with many counts. V gene TRBV5-1 combines with J gene TRBJ1-1, with a possible D match to TRBD1 (5 bases). This CDR3 is built from 12 residues. V dropped 4 bases and J dropped 5 bases, with 9 bases sitting between them. Germline V gives CDR1 SGHRS, CDR2 YFSETQ. CDR3 residues: CASSPRGTEAFF. CDR3 sequence (DNA): TGCGCCAGCAGCCCCCGGGGGACTGAAGCTTTCTTT.

The CDR3 reads CASSFGGGSSYNEQFF. DNA for the CDR3: TGTGCCAGCAGTTTCGGAGGGGGCAGCTCCTACAATGAGCAGTTCTTC. The J gene is TRBJ2-1, the V gene TRBV27; tentatively, D is TRBD1 (7 bases). With 3 bases removed from V and 0 bases from J, the gap between germline ends came to 12 bases. The CDR3 sequence is 16 residues long. Per germline, CDR1 MNHEY and CDR2 SMNVEV (reference sequence).

In its sample, this clonotype was seen a few times. The rearrangement links TRBV4-1 to TRBJ2-7; D assignment may be TRBD1 or TRBD2 (5 bases each). The CDR3 length is 13 residues. The V end lost 4 bases, the J end lost 6 bases, and 13 bases lay between the germline ends. CDR1 is MGHRA, CDR2 YSYEKL, per germline. The CDR3 DNA is TGCGCCAGCAGCCCGTTTGGGGGTGGCGAGCAGTACTTC. It encodes CASSPFGGGEQYF.

This clonotype was seen a few times. The chain has TRBV7-2 and TRBJ2-1, with 13 bases fitting TRBD2. The germline V gene encodes CDR1 SGHTA and CDR2 FQGNSA. The CDR3 is 18 residues long. The trim removed 5 bases at V and 3 bases at J, leaving 10 bases unmatched. The CDR3 reads CASSRGLAGARNYNEQFF. The CDR3 coding sequence is TGTGCCAGCAGCCGAGGACTAGCGGGGGCCCGCAACTACAATGAGCAGTTCTTC.

CDR3 coding DNA: TGTGCCAGCACCCCAGACTGGGGGTCCCGGGAGACCCAGTACTTC. Protein: CASTPDWGSRETQYF. The rearrangement links TRBV6-5 to TRBJ2-5; D tentatively reads TRBD1 or TRBD2 (5 bases each). Germline V gene sequence: CDR1 MNHEY, CDR2 SVGAGI. The CDR3 is made up of 15 amino acids. Deletions cut 7 bases from V and 5 bases from J, with 20 bases between.

This clonotype has only a few counts. The rearrangement uses TRBV7-2 and TRBJ2-3; D might be TRBD1 or TRBD2, each matching 5 bases. Germline V CDR1 and CDR2: SGHTA, FQGNSA. This CDR3 is built from 16 residues. Trimming cost V 7 bases and J 0 bases, with 17 bases left between them. CDR3 DNA sequence: TGTGCCAGCACCAAACGCCGGGACGCCAGCACAGATACGCAGTATTTT. It specifies CASTKRRDASTDTQYF. The full variable domain, in which reference TRBV7-2 and TRBJ2-3 provide the parts outside the CDR3, is GAGVSQSPSNKVTEKGKDVELRCDPISGHTALYWYRQSLGQGLEFLIYFQGNSAPDKSGLPSDRFSAERTGGSVSTLTIQRTQQEDSAVYLCASTKRRDASTDTQYFGPGTRLTVL.

V usage is TRBV15 and J usage is TRBJ2-2; tentative D call: TRBD1 (5 bases). From germline, CDR1 is LNHNV and CDR2 YYDKDF (reference sequence). This CDR3 has 14 residues. The ends were cut back, 2 bases at V and 6 bases at J, with 10 bases in the middle. The CDR3 reads CATSRQGSAGELFF. The CDR3 nucleotides read TGTGCCACCAGCAGACAGGGAAGTGCCGGGGAGCTGTTTTTT.

The chain is built from TRBV6-2 or TRBV6-3 and TRBJ2-5; no definite D call. CDR1 and CDR2 from the germline V gene are MNHEY and SVGEGT. V was pared by 0 bases and J by 3 bases, with 14 bases between. The CDR3 is made up of 16 amino acids. The CDR3 coding sequence is TGTGCCAGCAGTTACTCGGCAACTAACGGCAAAGAGACCCAGTACTTC. As protein: CASSYSATNGKETQYF.

This clonotype was counted only a few times. CDR3 nucleotides: TGCAGCGTTGATCGTGAGGGGAACTATGGCTACACCTTC. This sequence encodes CSVDREGNYGYTF. The chain employs TRBV29-1 and TRBJ1-2; a possible D gene is TRBD1 (5 bases). Trimming took off 3 bases at V and 2 bases at J, with 10 bases between the two ends. This CDR3 contains 13 residues. Germline CDR1 and CDR2: SQVTM and ANQGSEA.

This clonotype was counted only a few times. The rearrangement uses TRBV3-1 and TRBJ2-3; 11 bases line up with TRBD2. Germline V gives CDR1 LGHDT, CDR2 YNNKEL (reference sequence). V was clipped by 3 bases and J by 0 bases; unmatched bases: 8. The CDR3 is 18 residues long. The CDR3 DNA follows: TGTGCCAGCAGCCAGTTTACTAGCGGGGGCCTTAGCACAGATACGCAGTATTTT. Translating it yields CASSQFTSGGLSTDTQYF.

There are many counts of this clonotype. V gene TRBV4-1 combines with J gene TRBJ2-5, with D perhaps matching TRBD1 (6 bases). Per germline, CDR1 MGHRA and CDR2 YSYEKL. V was pared by 1 base and J by 1 base, with 10 bases between. This CDR3 has 15 amino acids. The CDR3 loop reads CASSQGGHPQETQYF. The DNA of the CDR3 is TGCGCCAGCAGCCAAGGGGGACACCCCCAAGAGACCCAGTACTTC.

This clonotype was seen at least ten times. The chain joins TRBV10-3 to TRBJ2-5; 7 positions agree with TRBD2. The CDR3 covers 14 residues. Trimming at V came to 2 bases and at J to 2 bases, leaving 2 bases not matched to a gene. From germline, CDR1 is ENHRY and CDR2 SYGVKD. The chain's CDR3 is CAISERGVQETQYF. For the CDR3, the DNA is TGTGCCATCAGTGAGCGGGGGGTGCAAGAGACCCAGTACTTC.

This clonotype was detected many times. The chain employs TRBV5-1 and TRBJ2-5; no clear D. The CDR3 is 14 amino acids. Germline CDR1 and CDR2: SGHRS and YFSETQ. The V end was cut by 3 bases, the J end by 2 bases, with 11 bases between. CDR3 sequence (DNA): TGCGCCAGCAGCTACCCCGCAGTTCAAGAGACCCAGTACTTC. Amino acids: CASSYPAVQETQYF.

This chain joins TRBV11-2 and TRBJ2-2, with 8 bases lining up with TRBD1. V shed 7 bases, J shed 5 bases, and the junction held 6 bases outside the gene matches. The CDR3 loop spans 14 amino acids. Germline-derived CDR1 and CDR2 are SGHAT and FQNNGV. The chain's CDR3 is CASTRTGRTGELFF. The CDR3 DNA is TGTGCCAGCACCCGGACAGGGAGGACCGGGGAGCTGTTTTTT. Full variable domain (rest looked up from reference TRBV11-2 and TRBJ2-2): EAGVAQSPRYKIIEKRQSVAFWCNPISGHATLYWYQQILGQGPKLLIQFQNNGVVDDSQLPKDRFSAERLKGVDSTLKIQPAKLEDSAVYLCASTRTGRTGELFFGEGSRLTVL.

The chain carries TRBV7-8 and TRBJ2-2, with 11 bases identical to TRBD1. The CDR3 sequence is 13 residues long. Germline values: CDR1 SGHVS, CDR2 FQNEAQ. The ends lost 11 bases at V and 7 bases at J; junction bases unmatched: 6. The CDR3 DNA reads as TGTGCCGCGACGGACAGGGGGCACGGGGAGCTGTTTTTT. Translated, it gives CAATDRGHGELFF.

At least ten counts were recorded for this clonotype. The chain joins TRBV20-1 to TRBJ1-1, with 8 bases lining up with TRBD1. V lost 1 base and J lost 3; bases outside the gene matches: 7. CDR1 and CDR2 (germline): DFQATT, SNEGSKA (reference sequence). The CDR3 spans 15 residues. As DNA, the CDR3 is TGCAGTGCTAGAGGGGACAGGAGAGACCACACTGAAGCTTTCTTT. Translation: CSARGDRRDHTEAFF.

The chain employs TRBV12-3 or TRBV12-4 and TRBJ1-3; TRBD1 agrees at 9 bases. V shed 6 bases and J 3 bases; nucleotides not matched to a gene: 6. The CDR3 length is 15 residues. Here the CDR3 reads CASSLDRGFGNTIYF. The DNA of the CDR3 is TGTGCCAGCAGCCTGGACAGGGGCTTTGGAAACACCATATATTTT.

Worth noting for this clonotype: The junction differs from germline at one of its ends, possibly a read error. V and J are TRBV29-1 and TRBJ1-1, with D possibly matching TRBD1 (6 bases). Germline CDR1 is SQVTM and CDR2 is ANQGSEA. CDR3 length: 12 residues. The CDR3, as DNA: TGCAGCTTTGAACAGGGGAACACTGAAGCTTTCTTT. It is translated as CSFEQGNTEAFF.

The V and J genes are TRBV7-9 and TRBJ2-4, with TRBD1 matching 10 bases. V was clipped by 5 bases and J by 0 bases; unmatched bases: 13. The CDR3 totals 19 residues. Germline values: CDR1 SEHNR, CDR2 FQNEAQ (reference sequence). CDR3 sequence: CASSQPGQGISLAKNIQYF. Here the CDR3 DNA reads TGTGCCAGCAGCCAGCCGGGACAGGGGATTTCTCTAGCCAAAAACATTCAGTACTTC.

This clonotype has only a few counts. V and J are TRBV7-3 and TRBJ2-3; possible D gene TRBD2, 6 bases. CDR3 length: 18 residues. The germline CDR1 and CDR2 sequences are SGHTA and FQGTGA. Deletions cut 1 base from V and 1 base from J, with 18 bases between. CDR3 in amino acids: CASSLRALSGLGTDTQYF. CDR3 nucleotide sequence: TGTGCCAGCAGCTTAAGGGCTTTAAGCGGGCTGGGCACAGATACGCAGTATTTT.